This T cell receptor (beta chain) was sequenced for a study of cytomegalovirus exposure and HLA in healthy donors. General study findings and limits: Associated with cytomegalovirus, according to the listing, were 150 to 200 TCR beta chains.

Sequencing used immunoSEQ multiplex PCR; TCRdb keeps in-frame clones, though not all of them. The sample holds about 110,000 clones, around 89% seen once. Points on this clone: Its antigen is still unknown.

The CDR3 loop spans 18 amino acids. Germline trimming cut 3 bases from V and 2 bases from J; bases unmatched to any gene: 9. Germline V CDR1 and CDR2: LNHDA, SQIVND (reference sequence). The donors were members of the approximately 130-subject validation cohort (separate from the roughly 670-subject first cohort). This clonotype originated in a woman between 25 and 40 years old in good health and CMV-seropositive. The sequencing sample was made of PBMCs. The V gene is TRBV19, the J gene TRBJ1-5, with 11 bases matching TRBD1. This CDR3 reads CASSIRTGGFSGNQPQHF. The CDR3 DNA sequence: TGTGCCAGTAGTATTAGGACAGGGGGCTTCAGCGGCAATCAGCCCCAGCATTTT.